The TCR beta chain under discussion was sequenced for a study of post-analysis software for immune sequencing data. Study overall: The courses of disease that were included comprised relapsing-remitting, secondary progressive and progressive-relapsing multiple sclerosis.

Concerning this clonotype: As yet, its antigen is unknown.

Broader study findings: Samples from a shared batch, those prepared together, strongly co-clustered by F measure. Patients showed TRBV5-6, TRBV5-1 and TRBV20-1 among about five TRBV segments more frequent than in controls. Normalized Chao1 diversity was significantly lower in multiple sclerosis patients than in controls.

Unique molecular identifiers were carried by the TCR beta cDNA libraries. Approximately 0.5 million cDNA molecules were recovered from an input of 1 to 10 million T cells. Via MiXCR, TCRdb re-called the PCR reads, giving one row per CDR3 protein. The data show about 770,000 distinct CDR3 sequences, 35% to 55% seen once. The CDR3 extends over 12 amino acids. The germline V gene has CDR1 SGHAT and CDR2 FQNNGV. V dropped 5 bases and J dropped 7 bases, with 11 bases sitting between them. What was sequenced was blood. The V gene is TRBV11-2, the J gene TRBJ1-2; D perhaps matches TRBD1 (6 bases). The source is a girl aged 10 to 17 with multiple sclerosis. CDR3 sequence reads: CASSPNRAGYTF. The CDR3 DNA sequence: TGTGCCAGCAGCCCAAACAGGGCTGGCTACACCTTC. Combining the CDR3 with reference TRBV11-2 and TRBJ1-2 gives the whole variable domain EAGVAQSPRYKIIEKRQSVAFWCNPISGHATLYWYQQILGQGPKLLIQFQNNGVVDDSQLPKDRFSAERLKGVDSTLKIQPAKLEDSAVYLCASSPNRAGYTFGSGTRLTVV.